The table lists the clone carrying this T cell receptor (beta chain) with many counts. This sample stems from a study of neurological immune-mediated disorders. Germline-derived CDR1 and CDR2 are SGHNT and YENEEA. This CDR3 has 12 amino acids. Trimming cost V 5 bases and J 5 bases, with 7 bases left between them. In every sequencing run, more than 180 million TCR-beta sequences were generated from 15-18 subjects. From the 5' RACE reads, TCRdb called clonotypes with MiXCR, one entry per CDR3 protein. Here the sample spans roughly 28,000 distinct CDR3 sequences, less than 15% being singletons. Specimen: PBMCs. The rearrangement joins TRBV11-3 to TRBJ2-1; the D is unclear. This sequence was found in a man aged 55 to 69 in good health. In DNA, the CDR3 is TGTGCCAGCAGCGGCAGAGACAATGAGCAGTTCTTC. As protein: CASSGRDNEQFF.